Listed below are T cell receptor beta chains from one sample, sequenced in a study of cytomegalovirus exposure and HLA in healthy donors. Assay: immunoSEQ multiplex PCR; the TCRdb copy retains only in-frame clones and omits some. The table shows 150,000 to 200,000 clones, with about 90% occurring only once. The sequencing input was PBMCs. The receptor source for this set is a woman aged 18-29 years in good health and CMV-seropositive. The CDR3 runs from the conserved cysteine through the conserved F or W. Each record gives: J gene, clone size, V gene, D gene, CDR3 protein, CDR3 DNA. A D gene is named only where the DNA matches it firmly. The listing skips clone size in some rows; elsewhere it reads once, few, many or a size class.

TRBJ2-7,NA,TRBV19,TRBD2,CASSPLEGRDYEQYF,TGTGCCAGTAGTCCCCTAGAGGGGAGGGACTACGAGCAGTACTTC
TRBJ2-2,NA,TRBV7-3,NA,CASSLVSNTGELFF,TGTGCCAGCAGCTTAGTAAGCAACACCGGGGAGCTGTTTTTT
TRBJ2-3,NA,TRBV2,NA,CASSQAAGRTDTQYF,TGTGCCAGCAGTCAAGCGGCAGGCCGCACAGATACGCAGTATTTT
TRBJ1-2,few,TRBV19,NA,CASSRDTNYGYTF,TGTGCCAGTAGTAGGGACACTAACTATGGCTACACCTTC
TRBJ1-1,once,TRBV20-1,NA,CSVSGTEAFF,TGCAGTGTATCGGGGACTGAAGCTTTCTTT
TRBJ1-5,NA,TRBV5-8,NA,CASSFISVQPQHF,TGTGCCAGCAGCTTTATAAGCGTTCAGCCCCAGCATTTT
TRBJ2-7,once,TRBV7-6,NA,CATSFGGNSYEQYF,TGTGCCACTTCGTTTGGGGGCAACTCCTACGAGCAGTACTTC
TRBJ2-1,NA,TRBV19,NA,CASGGSGIYNEQFF,TGTGCCAGTGGGGGCAGCGGGATATACAATGAGCAGTTCTTC
TRBJ2-3,NA,TRBV7-2,NA,CASSRRPGSTDTQYF,TGTGCCAGCAGCCGCCGTCCGGGAAGCACAGATACGCAGTATTTT
TRBJ1-4,NA,TRBV5-4,NA,CASSVGPPGNEKLFF,TGTGCCAGCAGCGTGGGACCTCCGGGTAATGAAAAACTGTTTTTT
TRBJ1-6,NA,TRBV6-1,NA,CASLTGSTYNSPLHF,TGTGCCAGCCTGACAGGATCCACCTATAATTCACCCCTCCACTTT
TRBJ2-2,NA,TRBV5-6,NA,CASTPQPSDGGYTGELFF,TGTGCCAGCACCCCCCAGCCCTCGGACGGAGGATACACCGGGGAGCTGTTTTTT
TRBJ2-7,few,TRBV4-2,NA,CASSQELSFPEQYF,TGTGCCAGCAGCCAAGAGCTTAGTTTTCCCGAGCAGTACTTC
TRBJ2-2,NA,TRBV5-1,NA,CASSLGAAANTGELFF,TGCGCCAGCAGCTTGGGAGCGGCTGCGAACACCGGGGAGCTGTTTTTT
TRBJ2-5,NA,TRBV5-1,TRBD1,CASSVGQGPQETQYF,TGCGCCAGCAGCGTAGGACAGGGGCCTCAAGAGACCCAGTACTTC
TRBJ2-1,NA,TRBV18,NA,CASSRPLGDWNEQFF,TGTGCCAGCTCACGGCCGCTGGGCGATTGGAATGAGCAGTTCTTC
TRBJ2-1,NA,TRBV15,NA,CATSRDLGGGNEQFF,TGTGCCACCAGCAGAGATCTGGGAGGGGGGAATGAGCAGTTCTTC
TRBJ2-1,once,TRBV28,TRBD2,CASRPNGRSSYNEQFF,TGTGCCAGCAGACCAAACGGGAGGAGCTCCTACAATGAGCAGTTCTTC
TRBJ2-7,NA,TRBV6-1,NA,CASSSRGFYDEQYF,TGTGCCAGCAGCTCCCGCGGGTTTTATGACGAGCAGTACTTC
TRBJ2-5,NA,TRBV6-5,TRBD1,CASSSSRDSQETQYF,TGTGCCAGCAGTTCTTCCCGGGACAGCCAAGAGACCCAGTACTTC
TRBJ2-7,NA,TRBV7-8,TRBD2,CASSLARGSGPSYEQYF,TGTGCCAGCAGCTTAGCGCGGGGTAGCGGGCCTTCCTACGAGCAGTACTTC
TRBJ1-1,NA,TRBV7-9,NA,CATSYGDTEAFF,TGTGCCACCAGCTATGGAGACACTGAAGCTTTCTTT
TRBJ2-1,NA,TRBV2,NA,CAGHWEALSYNEQFF,TGTGCCGGACACTGGGAGGCTCTCTCCTACAATGAGCAGTTCTTC
TRBJ2-7,NA,TRBV7-9,NA,CASSHQDSSYEQYF,TGTGCCAGCAGCCATCAAGACAGCTCCTACGAGCAGTACTTC
TRBJ2-5,NA,TRBV2,TRBD2,CASSPTSGSTETQYF,TGTGCCAGCAGCCCCACTAGCGGGAGTACAGAGACCCAGTACTTC
TRBJ1-4,NA,TRBV5-5,NA,CASSLGAGRDEKLFF,TGTGCCAGCAGCTTGGGGGCAGGGAGGGATGAAAAACTGTTTTTT
TRBJ2-3,NA,TRBV4-3,TRBD2,CASSGRRAGVGTDTQYF,TGCGCCAGCAGCGGGAGGCGAGCGGGAGTGGGAACAGATACGCAGTATTTT
TRBJ2-7,NA,TRBV5-5,NA,CASSLEPVLRYEQYF,TGTGCCAGCAGCTTGGAACCAGTTCTTCGTTACGAGCAGTACTTC
TRBJ2-3,once,TRBV28,NA,CASGSWREGTDTQYF,TGTGCCAGCGGGTCATGGCGGGAAGGGACAGATACGCAGTATTTT